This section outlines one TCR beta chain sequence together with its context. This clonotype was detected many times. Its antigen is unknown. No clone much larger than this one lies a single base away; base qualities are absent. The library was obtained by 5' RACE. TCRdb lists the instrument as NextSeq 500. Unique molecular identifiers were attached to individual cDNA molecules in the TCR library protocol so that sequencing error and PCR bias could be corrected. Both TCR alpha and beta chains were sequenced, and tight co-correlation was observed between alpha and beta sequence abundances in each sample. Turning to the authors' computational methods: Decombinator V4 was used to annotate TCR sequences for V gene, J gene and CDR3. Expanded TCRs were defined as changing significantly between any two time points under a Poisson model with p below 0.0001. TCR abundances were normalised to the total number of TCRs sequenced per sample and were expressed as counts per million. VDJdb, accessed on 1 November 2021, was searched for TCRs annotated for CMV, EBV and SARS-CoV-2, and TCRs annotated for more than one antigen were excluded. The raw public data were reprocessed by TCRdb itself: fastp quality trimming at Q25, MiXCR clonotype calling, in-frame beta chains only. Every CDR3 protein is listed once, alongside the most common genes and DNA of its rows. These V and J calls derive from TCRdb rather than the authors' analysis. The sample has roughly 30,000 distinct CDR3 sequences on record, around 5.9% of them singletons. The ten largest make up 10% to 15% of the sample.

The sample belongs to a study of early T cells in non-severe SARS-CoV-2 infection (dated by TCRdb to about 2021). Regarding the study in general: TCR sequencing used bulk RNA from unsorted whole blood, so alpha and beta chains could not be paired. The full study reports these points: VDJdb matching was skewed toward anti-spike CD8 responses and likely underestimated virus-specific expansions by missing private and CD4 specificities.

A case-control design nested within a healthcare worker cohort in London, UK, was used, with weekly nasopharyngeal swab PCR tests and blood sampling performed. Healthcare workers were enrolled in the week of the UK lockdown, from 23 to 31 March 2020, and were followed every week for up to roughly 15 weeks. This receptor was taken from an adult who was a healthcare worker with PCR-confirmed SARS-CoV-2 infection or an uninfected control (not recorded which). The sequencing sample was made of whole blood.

CDR3 protein: CSARKGSGANVLTF. The DNA reads TGCAGTGCCCGGAAGGGTTCTGGGGCCAACGTCCTGACTTTC. The chain is encoded by TRBV20-1 joined to TRBJ2-6, with the identity of the D gene unclear. The CDR3, from cysteine to phenylalanine, totals 14 residues. Only the CDR3 DNA is retained, 42 bases long and in frame from the first base. Trimming takes 6 bases from V and 1 base from J, and the germline ends sit 10 bases apart. For CDR1 and CDR2, the germline V gene (reference sequence) lists DFQATT and SNEGSKA.